The rows below give T cell receptor beta chains drawn from one sample of a study of graft-versus-host responses after intestinal transplantation. Data came from immunoSEQ multiplex PCR; TCRdb stores just in-frame clones and leaves some out. The sample shows approximately 10,000 clones, around a quarter of them seen only once. Sequencing used alloreactive CD8+ T cells from a mixed lymphocyte reaction culture, obtained before transplantation. Receptors originate from a human patient who was an organ donor for intestinal transplantation. The CDR3 runs from the conserved cysteine through the conserved F or W. A D gene is named only where the DNA matches it firmly. Clone sizes are given selectively: once, few, many, or a class where the clone is expanded.

J gene,V gene,D gene,clone size,CDR3 DNA,CDR3 protein
TRBJ2-5,TRBV7-9,-,-,TGTGCCAGCAGGCACCAGGGAGGAGGCCAAGAGACCCAGTACTTC,CASRHQGGGQETQYF
TRBJ2-7,TRBV11-2,-,-,TGTGCCAGCAGCTTTTCCCCTCGATCAGCCCACGAGCAGTACTTC,CASSFSPRSAHEQYF
TRBJ1-2,TRBV6-9,TRBD1,few,TGTGCCAGCAGTACCCGGGACAGGGCTCGAGGCTACACCTTC,CASSTRDRARGYTF
TRBJ1-1,TRBV19,-,medium-sized,TGTGCCAGTAGTATTTGGGGGGCCACTGAAGCTTTCTTT,CASSIWGATEAFF
TRBJ1-4,TRBV19,-,-,TGTGCCAGTAGTATCGGACTACAGGGCGGGGATGAAAAACTGTTTTTT,CASSIGLQGGDEKLFF
TRBJ1-1,TRBV6-1,-,few,TGTGCCAGCAGTGCAAAGGGAAGCTACACGATGAACACTGAAGCTTTCTTT,CASSAKGSYTMNTEAFF
TRBJ2-2,TRBV7-9,TRBD1,few,TGTGCCAACCAGGGGGACACTACAAACACCGGGGAGCTGTTTTTT,CANQGDTTNTGELFF
TRBJ1-5,TRBV15,-,medium-sized,TGTGCCACCAGCAGAGAGCCCATAGACAGCGAGGTGAGCAATCAGCCCCAGCATTTT,CATSREPIDSEVSNQPQHF
TRBJ2-7,TRBV11-2,TRBD2,-,TGTGCCAGCTGCGGGGGAGAAGGAGGGTACGAGCAGTACTTC,CASCGGEGGYEQYF
TRBJ2-2,TRBV27,-,-,TGTGCCAGCAGTCCCCGACTCGCCCGCAACACCGGGGAGCTGTTTTTT,CASSPRLARNTGELFF
TRBJ1-2,TRBV27,-,medium-sized,TGTGCCAGCAGTTTTAGCGATTCTCCTGGCTACACCTTC,CASSFSDSPGYTF
TRBJ2-3,TRBV27,-,few,TGTGCCAGCAGTTTGTGGGAGGGGGGCTTGACAGATACGCAGTATTTT,CASSLWEGGLTDTQYF
TRBJ2-3,TRBV27,TRBD2,few,TGTGCCAGCAGGGGGACTACCTCCCCACTCGGGGCAGATACGCAGTATTTT,CASRGTTSPLGADTQYF
TRBJ2-3,TRBV5-6,-,few,TGTGCCAGCAGCTGGGGGGGCGATAGCACAGATACGCAGTATTTT,CASSWGGDSTDTQYF
TRBJ2-7,TRBV11-2,TRBD2,-,TGTGCCAGCAGCTTAGTTGTGGGACTAAGCTCCTACGAGCAGTACTTC,CASSLVVGLSSYEQYF
TRBJ2-5,TRBV6-5,-,-,TGTGCCAGCATCGACGGAGAAGAGACCCAGTACTTC,CASIDGEETQYF
TRBJ2-1,TRBV27,TRBD2,few,TGTGCCAGCAGTACTAGCGGGAGGGCCAATGAGCAGTTCTTC,CASSTSGRANEQFF
TRBJ2-7,TRBV29-1,-,-,TGCAGCGTACCGGGGGCCGGATACGAGCAGTACTTC,CSVPGAGYEQYF
TRBJ2-1,TRBV27,TRBD2,medium-sized,TGTGCCAGCAGTGAAGGGACTAGCGCCTACAATGAGCAGTTCTTC,CASSEGTSAYNEQFF
TRBJ1-2,TRBV5-1,-,medium-sized,TGCGCCAGCAGCTTGGACAGAAACTATGGCTACACCTTC,CASSLDRNYGYTF
TRBJ1-5,TRBV27,-,medium-sized,TGTGCCAGCAGTTTATTGAATGGCAATCAGCCCCAGCATTTT,CASSLLNGNQPQHF
TRBJ1-1,TRBV27,-,-,TGTGCCAGCAGCTATGGAGTGTATACTGAAGCTTTCTTT,CASSYGVYTEAFF
TRBJ1-4,TRBV7-6,TRBD1,-,TGTGCCAGCAGCTTAGCGACAGGGGGCGAGGAAAAACTGTTTTTT,CASSLATGGEEKLFF
TRBJ1-1,TRBV6-6,-,-,TGTGCCAGCAGTTACGGGACGGTTTACACTGAAGCTTTCTTT,CASSYGTVYTEAFF
TRBJ2-1,TRBV5-1,-,few,TGCGCCAGCAGCCCCGGGACTGCTCAGGAGCAGTTCTTC,CASSPGTAQEQFF
TRBJ2-5,TRBV27,TRBD1,-,TGTGCCAGCAGTCCCGGGACAGGGGGACAGACCCAGTACTTC,CASSPGTGGQTQYF
TRBJ2-2,TRBV5-4,-,-,TGTGCCAGCAGCTTGGTGGGCGGGGAGCTGTTTTTT,CASSLVGGELFF
TRBJ1-2,TRBV11-3,TRBD1,-,TGTGCCAGCAGCGGGACAGGGAACTATTGCTACACCTTC,CASSGTGNYCYTF
TRBJ2-1,TRBV10-3,-,-,TGTGCCAGCTCGGCGGGGCACAATGAGCAGTTCTTC,CASSAGHNEQFF
TRBJ2-1,TRBV7-9,-,medium-sized,TGTGCCAGCAGTACCCCGAACTACAATGAGCAGTTCTTC,CASSTPNYNEQFF
TRBJ2-7,TRBV12-2,-,few,TGTGCAAGTCGCTTAGCCGGGACAAACTCCTACGAGCAGTACTTC,CASRLAGTNSYEQYF
TRBJ2-7,TRBV11-2,TRBD2,-,TGTGCCAGCAGCTTAGTTCTAGCGGGAGTCAACGAGCAGTACTTC,CASSLVLAGVNEQYF
TRBJ2-7,TRBV4-2,-,-,TGTGCCAGCAGCCAGTCAGGCTACGAGCAGTACTTC,CASSQSGYEQYF
TRBJ2-1,TRBV4-1,-,few,TGCGCCAGCAGCCCCCTACTAGGGTCCTACAATGAGCAGTTCTTC,CASSPLLGSYNEQFF
TRBJ2-7,TRBV19,-,medium-sized,TGTGCCAGTAACGTGGAACAGGCCCGATTCTACGAGCAGTACTTC,CASNVEQARFYEQYF
TRBJ1-5,TRBV5-6,-,few,TGTGCCAGCAGCTTGCAGGGTGGGCCCCAGCATTTT,CASSLQGGPQHF
TRBJ2-3,TRBV27,TRBD2,once,TGTGCCAGCAGTATACTAGCGGGGATCACAGATACGCAGTATTTT,CASSILAGITDTQYF
TRBJ2-7,TRBV7-9,TRBD2,-,TGTGCCAGCAGCTTAGGCGGGAGGGCCTACGAGCAGTACTTC,CASSLGGRAYEQYF
TRBJ2-7,TRBV7-9,-,-,TGTGCCAGCAGCTTGAAGGCTACCTACGAGCAGTACTTC,CASSLKATYEQYF
TRBJ2-7,TRBV27,TRBD1,few,TGTGCCAGCAGTCCGACAGGGTTAGCCTACGAGCAGTACTTC,CASSPTGLAYEQYF
TRBJ2-3,TRBV11-2,TRBD1,-,TGTGCCAGCAGCTCGAACCCTCGACAGGGTAACACAGATACGCAGTATTTT,CASSSNPRQGNTDTQYF
TRBJ1-2,TRBV18,-,-,TGTGCCAGCTCACCTGGGACGGACTATGGCTACACCTTC,CASSPGTDYGYTF
TRBJ2-1,TRBV19,-,once,TGTGCCAGTAGTATGGCGGGGAGCTCCTACAATGAGCAGTTCTTC,CASSMAGSSYNEQFF
TRBJ2-4,TRBV2,-,-,TGTGCCAGCATTGACGAGGGTGGCCTAGGTACAAACATTCAGTACTTC,CASIDEGGLGTNIQYF
TRBJ2-3,TRBV7-2,TRBD2,-,TGTGCCAGCAGCTTTCGACTAGCGGGGAGTTATACCCGCACAGATACGCAGTATTTT,CASSFRLAGSYTRTDTQYF
TRBJ2-3,TRBV11-1,-,few,TGTGCCAGCAGCTTAGATCTGCTTAGCAGCACAGATACGCAGTATTTT,CASSLDLLSSTDTQYF
TRBJ2-3,TRBV7-9,TRBD1,few,TGTGCCAGCAGCCCAACAGGGGGCACTAGCACAGATACGCAGTATTTT,CASSPTGGTSTDTQYF
TRBJ2-5,TRBV2,TRBD2,few,TGTGCCAGCAGTGATGGCGGGGGGGCCGGGGAGACCCAGTACTTC,CASSDGGGAGETQYF
TRBJ2-5,TRBV6-1,-,-,TGTGCCAACTTAGCAGCGGTAGTAGAAGAGACCCAGTACTTC,CANLAAVVEETQYF
TRBJ1-3,TRBV7-9,-,few,TGTGCCAGCAGTTTCGACATCTCTGGAAACACCATATATTTT,CASSFDISGNTIYF
TRBJ2-3,TRBV2,-,-,TGTGCCAGCAGTGAAGGTTCTTATACGCAGTATTTT,CASSEGSYTQYF
TRBJ2-3,TRBV29-1,TRBD2,medium-sized,TGCAGCGTTGACGGACTAGCCACAGATACGCAGTATTTT,CSVDGLATDTQYF
TRBJ1-2,TRBV5-6,-,few,TGTGCCAGCAGCTTGGACCAGGGGATGGATGGCTACACCTTC,CASSLDQGMDGYTF
TRBJ1-2,TRBV11-1,-,few,TGTGCCAGCAGCTTATCCGTGAGCTATGGCTACACCTTC,CASSLSVSYGYTF
TRBJ2-7,TRBV9,-,-,TGTGCCAGCAGCGTAGTACCAGCGCGGGAGCAGTACTTC,CASSVVPAREQYF